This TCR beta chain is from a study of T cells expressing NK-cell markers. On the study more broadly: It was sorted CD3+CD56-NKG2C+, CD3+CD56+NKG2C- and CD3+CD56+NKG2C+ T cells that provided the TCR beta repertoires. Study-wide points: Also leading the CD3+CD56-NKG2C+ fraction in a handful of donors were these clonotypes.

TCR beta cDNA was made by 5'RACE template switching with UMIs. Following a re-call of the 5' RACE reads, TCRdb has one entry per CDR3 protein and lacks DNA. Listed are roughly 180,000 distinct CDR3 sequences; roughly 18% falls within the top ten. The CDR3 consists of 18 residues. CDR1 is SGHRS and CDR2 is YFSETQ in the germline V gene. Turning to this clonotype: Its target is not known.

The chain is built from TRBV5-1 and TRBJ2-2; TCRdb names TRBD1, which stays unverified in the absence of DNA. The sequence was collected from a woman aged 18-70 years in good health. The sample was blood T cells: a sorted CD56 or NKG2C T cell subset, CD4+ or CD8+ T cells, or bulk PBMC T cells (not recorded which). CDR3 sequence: CASSLADGGAGNTGELFF.